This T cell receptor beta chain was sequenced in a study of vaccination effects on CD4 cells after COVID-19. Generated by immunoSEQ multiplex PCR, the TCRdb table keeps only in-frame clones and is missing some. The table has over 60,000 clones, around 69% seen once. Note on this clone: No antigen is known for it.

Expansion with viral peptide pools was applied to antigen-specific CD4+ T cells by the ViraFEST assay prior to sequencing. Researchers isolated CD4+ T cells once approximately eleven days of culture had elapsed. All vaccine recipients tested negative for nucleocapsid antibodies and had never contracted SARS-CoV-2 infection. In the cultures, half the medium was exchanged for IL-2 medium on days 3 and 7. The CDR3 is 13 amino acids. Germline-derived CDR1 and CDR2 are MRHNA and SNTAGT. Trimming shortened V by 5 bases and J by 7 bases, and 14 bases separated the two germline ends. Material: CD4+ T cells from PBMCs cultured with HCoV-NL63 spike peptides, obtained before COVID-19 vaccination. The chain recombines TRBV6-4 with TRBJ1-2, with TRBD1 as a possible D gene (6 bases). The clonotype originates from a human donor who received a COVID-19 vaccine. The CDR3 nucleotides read TGTGCCAGCAGTAAAATCACAGGGATTGGCTACACCTTC. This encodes CASSKITGIGYTF.